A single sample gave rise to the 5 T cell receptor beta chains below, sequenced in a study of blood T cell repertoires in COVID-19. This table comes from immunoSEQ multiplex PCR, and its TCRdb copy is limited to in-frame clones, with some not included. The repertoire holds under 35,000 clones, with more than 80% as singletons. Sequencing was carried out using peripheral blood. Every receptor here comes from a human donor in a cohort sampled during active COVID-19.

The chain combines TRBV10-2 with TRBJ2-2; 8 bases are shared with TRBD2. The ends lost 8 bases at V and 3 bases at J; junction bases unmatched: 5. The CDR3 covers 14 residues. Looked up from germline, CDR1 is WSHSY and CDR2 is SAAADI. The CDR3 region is CASGLAGYTGELFF. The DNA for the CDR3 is TGCGCCAGCGGCCTAGCGGGTTACACCGGGGAGCTGTTTTTT.

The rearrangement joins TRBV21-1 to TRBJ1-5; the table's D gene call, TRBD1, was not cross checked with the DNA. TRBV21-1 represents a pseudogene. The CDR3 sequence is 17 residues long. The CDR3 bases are TGTGCCAGCAGCAAATCTTTAATGACAGGAATCGATCAGCCCCAGCATTTT. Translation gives CASSKSLMTGIDQPQHF.

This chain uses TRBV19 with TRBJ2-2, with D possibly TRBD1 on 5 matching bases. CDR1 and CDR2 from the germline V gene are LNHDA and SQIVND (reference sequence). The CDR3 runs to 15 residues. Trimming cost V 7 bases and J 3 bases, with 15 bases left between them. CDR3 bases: TGTGCCAGTACCCCCCTGGGGCACGACACCGGGGAGCTGTTTTTT. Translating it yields CASTPLGHDTGELFF. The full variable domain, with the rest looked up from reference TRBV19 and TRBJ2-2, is DGGITQSPKYLFRKEGQNVTLSCEQNLNHDAMYWYRQDPGQGLRLIYYSQIVNDFQKGDIAEGYSVSREKKESFPLTVTSAQKNPTAFYLCASTPLGHDTGELFFGEGSRLTVL.

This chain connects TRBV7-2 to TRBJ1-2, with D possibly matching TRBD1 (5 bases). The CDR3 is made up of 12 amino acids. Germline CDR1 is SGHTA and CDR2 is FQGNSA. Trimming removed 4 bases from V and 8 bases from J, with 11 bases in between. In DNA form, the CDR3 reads TGTGCCAGCAGCTGGGACTTAGGCGGCTACACCTTC. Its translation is CASSWDLGGYTF.

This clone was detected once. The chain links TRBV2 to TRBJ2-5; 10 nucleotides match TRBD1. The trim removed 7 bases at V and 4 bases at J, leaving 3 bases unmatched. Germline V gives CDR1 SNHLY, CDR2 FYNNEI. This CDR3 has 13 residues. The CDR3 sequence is CASIRTGGETQYF. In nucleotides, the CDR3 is TGTGCCAGCATTCGGACAGGGGGAGAGACCCAGTACTTC.